The T cell receptor (beta chain) under discussion was sequenced for a study of T cells in Graves' hyperthyroidism and ophthalmopathy. Findings of the study overall: A 13 V-J signature model discriminated ophthalmopathy versus stable hyperthyroidism. Blood samples included most of the expanded thyroid clonotypes exceeding 0.001.

The CDR3 sequence is 16 residues long. Germline V gives CDR1 LNHDA, CDR2 SQIVND (reference sequence). V was trimmed by 5 bases and J by 12 bases, leaving 26 bases between them. The investigators amplified TCR beta CDR3 regions from RNA transcripts. During a first-round RT-PCR of the TCR CDR3, the HTBI primer set was used. MiXCR, applied by TCRdb to the multiplex PCR reads, yields one record per CDR3 protein. The sample lists under 600,000 distinct CDR3 sequences; approximately 15% were seen once. In the ophthalmopathy cohort, Clinical Activity Score was at least 3, NOSPECS grade at least 4, and duration under 3 months. Diagnosis relied on clinical symptoms, serum thyroxine and TRAb, thyroid ultrasound and orbital computed tomography. A note on this clonotype: Its antigen is undetermined.

Input material: blood. The gene calls are TRBV19 and TRBJ2-1; D is possibly TRBD1 or TRBD2 (5 bases each). This TCR derives from a woman aged 40 to 50 with Graves' ophthalmopathy. The CDR3 region is CASSPIGTPRMKGQFF. The CDR3 region has the DNA TGTGCCAGTAGTCCGATAGGGACCCCACGGATGAAGGGGCAGTTCTTC.